The rows below give T cell receptor beta chains drawn from one sample of a study of shared clonotypes between healthy human individuals. TCRdb's copy holds only in-frame clones and misses some; the assay was immunoSEQ multiplex PCR. The repertoire includes around 2.5 million clones, over 85% of them detected once, and around 0.4% sits in the top ten. Sequencing used naive CD4+ T cells from PBMCs. The origin of the receptors is a man between 18 and 35 years old in good health. Some clones in this sample may be carry-over from other donors' samples. The CDR3 runs from the conserved cysteine through the conserved F or W. A D gene is named only where the DNA matches it firmly. Clone size is not always given. Where it is, it says once, few, many or a class for expanded clones.

abundance,j_gene,v_gene,d_gene,CDR3aa,CDR3nt
.,TRBJ2-7,TRBV7-2,TRBD1,CASSFDRATSYEQYF,TGTGCCAGCAGCTTCGACAGGGCAACCTCCTACGAGCAGTACTTC
.,TRBJ1-2,TRBV30,.,CAWSGSANYGYTF,TGTGCCTGGAGTGGATCAGCTAACTATGGCTACACCTTC
.,TRBJ2-1,TRBV7-3,.,CASSLTPAGNEQFF,TGTGCCAGCAGCTTAACGCCCGCTGGCAATGAGCAGTTCTTC
.,TRBJ1-1,TRBV18,.,CASSPVVSNTEAFF,TGTGCCAGCTCACCAGTTGTCAGCAACACTGAAGCTTTCTTT
.,TRBJ2-7,TRBV4-2,.,CASSQVDSRAYEQYF,TGTGCCAGCAGCCAGGTGGACAGCCGTGCCTACGAGCAGTACTTC
.,TRBJ2-2,TRBV7-3,.,CASRSGTNTGELFF,TGTGCCAGCAGATCCGGGACGAACACCGGGGAGCTGTTTTTT
.,TRBJ2-2,TRBV27,.,CASSPRDGTGELFF,TGTGCCAGCAGTCCCCGGGACGGCACCGGGGAGCTGTTTTTT
.,TRBJ1-2,TRBV6-5,TRBD1,CASRPGTGQGYGYTF,TGTGCCAGCAGACCCGGGACAGGGCAAGGGTATGGCTACACCTTC
.,TRBJ1-2,TRBV4-1,.,CASSHVAGVYRGYTF,TGCGCCAGCAGCCACGTCGCAGGGGTTTATCGTGGCTACACCTTC
.,TRBJ1-4,TRBV6-6,.,CASSYEAATNEKLFF,TGTGCCAGCAGTTACGAGGCTGCAACTAATGAAAAACTGTTTTTT
few,TRBJ2-2,TRBV7-3,.,CASSSMVGGELFF,TGTGCCAGCAGCTCCATGGTTGGCGGGGAGCTGTTTTTT
.,TRBJ2-5,TRBV29-1,.,CSVEASTKRTGVYQETQYF,TGCAGCGTTGAAGCTAGCACGAAACGGACGGGAGTCTACCAAGAGACCCAGTACTTC
.,TRBJ1-5,TRBV18,.,CASSPGGNQPQHF,TGTGCCAGCTCTCCCGGGGGTAATCAGCCCCAGCATTTT
.,TRBJ2-7,TRBV5-4,TRBD2,CASSTRTRPYEQYF,TGTGCCAGCAGCACCCGGACTAGGCCCTACGAGCAGTACTTC
.,TRBJ1-2,TRBV18,.,CASSPRARGGGYTF,TGTGCCAGCTCACCACGGGCCAGGGGCGGTGGCTACACCTTC
once,TRBJ2-1,TRBV4-3,TRBD2,CASSQDRGGRAYNEQFF,TGCGCCAGCAGCCAAGACCGAGGCGGGAGGGCCTACAATGAGCAGTTCTTC
.,TRBJ2-7,TRBV6-5,.,CASSRKGGREQYF,TGTGCCAGCAGTCGGAAGGGGGGTCGCGAGCAGTACTTC
.,TRBJ2-4,TRBV5-4,TRBD2,CASSPSYGGSKTKNIQYF,TGTGCCAGCAGCCCGTCGTATGGCGGGAGTAAAACCAAAAACATTCAGTACTTC
.,TRBJ2-3,TRBV2,TRBD1,CASRYRGGQGTDTQYF,TGTGCCAGCAGATACCGCGGGGGACAGGGTACAGATACGCAGTATTTT
.,TRBJ2-7,TRBV5-1,.,CASSPGGRAWEQYF,TGCGCCAGCAGCCCCGGCGGCCGCGCCTGGGAGCAGTACTTC
.,TRBJ1-1,TRBV7-8,.,CASSLRTNTEAFF,TGTGCCAGCAGCCTCCGTACGAACACTGAAGCTTTCTTT
.,TRBJ2-3,TRBV7-3,.,CASSPSPGRATDTQYF,TGTGCCAGCAGCCCCTCCCCGGGCAGGGCCACAGATACGCAGTATTTT
.,TRBJ2-3,TRBV18,.,CASSPPSGSRTDTQYF,TGTGCCAGCTCACCACCATCAGGGAGCCGCACAGATACGCAGTATTTT
.,TRBJ2-1,TRBV27,.,CASSSRTPRAYNEQFF,TGTGCCAGCAGTTCACGGACCCCAAGGGCCTACAATGAGCAGTTCTTC
.,TRBJ2-7,TRBV5-1,TRBD2,CASSLDSGNRYEQYF,TGCGCCAGCAGCTTGGATAGCGGGAATCGTTACGAGCAGTACTTC
.,TRBJ1-2,TRBV28,TRBD1,CASRTGGYGYTF,TGTGCCAGCAGAACAGGGGGCTATGGCTACACCTTC
.,TRBJ2-7,TRBV5-1,TRBD2,CASSLGVAGGYEQYF,TGCGCCAGCAGCCTCGGGGTAGCGGGAGGCTACGAGCAGTACTTC
.,TRBJ2-2,TRBV2,.,CASNLWGIQNTGELFF,TGTGCCAGCAACCTGTGGGGGATCCAGAACACCGGGGAGCTGTTTTTT
.,TRBJ2-7,TRBV6-1,TRBD1,CASRITGVISEQYF,TGTGCCAGCAGGATAACAGGGGTTATAAGCGAGCAGTACTTC
.,TRBJ2-3,TRBV4-2,TRBD2,CASSQGDLAGVVGTDTQYF,TGTGCCAGCAGCCAAGGGGACTTAGCGGGAGTGGTAGGTACAGATACGCAGTATTTT
once,TRBJ1-2,TRBV5-1,.,CASSWTQPYGYTF,TGCGCCAGCAGCTGGACTCAGCCCTATGGCTACACCTTC
.,TRBJ1-1,TRBV5-3,.,CARSLRGRDTEAFF,TGTGCCAGAAGCTTACGGGGAAGGGACACTGAAGCTTTCTTT